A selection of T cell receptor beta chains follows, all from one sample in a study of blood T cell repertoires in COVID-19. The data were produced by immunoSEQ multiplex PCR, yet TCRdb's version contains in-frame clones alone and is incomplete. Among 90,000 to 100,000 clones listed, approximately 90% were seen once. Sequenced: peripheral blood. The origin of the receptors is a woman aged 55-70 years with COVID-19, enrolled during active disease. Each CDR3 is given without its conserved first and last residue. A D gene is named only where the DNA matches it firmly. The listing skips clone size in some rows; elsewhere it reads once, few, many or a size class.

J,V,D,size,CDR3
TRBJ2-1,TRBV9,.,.,ASSAGGYEQF
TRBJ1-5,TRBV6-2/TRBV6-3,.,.,ASSPFLSQPQH
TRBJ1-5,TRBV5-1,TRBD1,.,ASSLVGGKPQH
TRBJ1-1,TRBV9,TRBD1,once,ASSVRTGPYTEAF
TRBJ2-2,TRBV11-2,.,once,ASSFQGNTGELF
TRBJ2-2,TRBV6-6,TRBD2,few,ASSPYPRGGFGELF
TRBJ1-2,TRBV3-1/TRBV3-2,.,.,ASSQVMSANYGYT
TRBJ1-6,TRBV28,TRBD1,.,ASRGRDRGYNSPLH
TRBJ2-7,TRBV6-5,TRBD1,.,ASTRGPPAYEQY
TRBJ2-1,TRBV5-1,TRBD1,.,ASTGQGALFEQF
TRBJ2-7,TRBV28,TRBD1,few,ASSHRDRGRGEQY
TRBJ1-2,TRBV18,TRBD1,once,ASSPQQGANYGYT
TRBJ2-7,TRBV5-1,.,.,ASSVGQPYEQY
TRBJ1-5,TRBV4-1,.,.,ASSQVWGDQPQH
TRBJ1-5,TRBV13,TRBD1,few,ASSYRQGRGNQPQH
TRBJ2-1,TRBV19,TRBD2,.,ASKYGGGYNEQF
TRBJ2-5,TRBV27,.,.,ASSSLQGEETQY
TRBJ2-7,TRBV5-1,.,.,ASSFGLEGYEQY
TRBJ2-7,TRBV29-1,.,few,SVGSHEQY
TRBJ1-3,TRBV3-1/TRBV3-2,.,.,ASSQDRVSGNTIY
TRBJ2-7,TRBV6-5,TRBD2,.,ASSLRLAGAYEQY
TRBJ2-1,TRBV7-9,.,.,ASSLTGEYNEQF
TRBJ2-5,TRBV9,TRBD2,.,ASSVMASGGETQY
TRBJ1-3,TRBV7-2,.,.,ASSLPGQNSGNTIY
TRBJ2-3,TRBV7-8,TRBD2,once,ASSLSGGTDTQY
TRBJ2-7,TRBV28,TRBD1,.,ASSTGGASPYEQY
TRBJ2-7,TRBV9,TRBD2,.,ASSLVGGLYEQY
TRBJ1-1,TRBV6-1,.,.,ASSDPGSTEAF
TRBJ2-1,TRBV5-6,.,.,ASSRLSSYNEQF
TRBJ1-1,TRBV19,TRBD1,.,ASGQVMNTEAF
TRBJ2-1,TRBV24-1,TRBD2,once,ATSDPSGTSGHNEQF
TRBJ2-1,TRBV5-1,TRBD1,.,ASSPGQGFNEQF
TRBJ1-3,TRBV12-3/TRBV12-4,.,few,ASRDNSGNTIY
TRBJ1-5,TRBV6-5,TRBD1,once,ASSRGGQANQPQH
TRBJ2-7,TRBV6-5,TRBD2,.,ASSYSRAGGLEQY
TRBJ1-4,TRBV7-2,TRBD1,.,ASSPNRGRIEKLF
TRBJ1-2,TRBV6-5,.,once,ASSYSGYYGYT
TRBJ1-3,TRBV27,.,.,ASSPRGYQGTIY
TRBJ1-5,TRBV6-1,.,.,ASSEEGDQPQH
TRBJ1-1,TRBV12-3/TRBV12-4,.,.,ASSPRLDTEAF
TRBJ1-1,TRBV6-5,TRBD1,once,ASSYSAGGRNTEAF
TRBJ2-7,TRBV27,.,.,ASSPRTAPTSYEQY
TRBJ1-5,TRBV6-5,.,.,ASSYSRAGQPQH
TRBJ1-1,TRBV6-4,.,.,ASSEQRNTEAF
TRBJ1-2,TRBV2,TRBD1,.,ASSSRQGSYGYT
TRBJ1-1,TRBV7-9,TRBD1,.,ASRERQGANTEAF
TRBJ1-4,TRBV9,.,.,ASSPPTGPGQEKLF
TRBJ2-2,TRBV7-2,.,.,ASSIYSGNTGELF
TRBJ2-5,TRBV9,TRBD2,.,ASSVSGGGQETQY
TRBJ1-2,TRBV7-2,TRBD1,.,ASSPQIAGTGGGGYT